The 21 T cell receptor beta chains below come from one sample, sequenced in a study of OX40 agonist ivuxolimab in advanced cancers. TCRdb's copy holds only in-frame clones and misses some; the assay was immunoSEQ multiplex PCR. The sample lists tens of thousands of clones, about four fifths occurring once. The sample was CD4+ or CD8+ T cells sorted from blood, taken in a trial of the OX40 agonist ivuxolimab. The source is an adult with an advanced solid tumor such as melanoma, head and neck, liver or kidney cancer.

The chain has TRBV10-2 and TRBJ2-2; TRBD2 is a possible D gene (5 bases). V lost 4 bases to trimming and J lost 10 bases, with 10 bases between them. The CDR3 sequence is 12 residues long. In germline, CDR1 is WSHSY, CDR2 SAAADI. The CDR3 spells CASSVLGEELFF. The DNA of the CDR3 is TGCGCCAGCAGTGTCTTGGGAGAGGAGCTGTTTTTT.

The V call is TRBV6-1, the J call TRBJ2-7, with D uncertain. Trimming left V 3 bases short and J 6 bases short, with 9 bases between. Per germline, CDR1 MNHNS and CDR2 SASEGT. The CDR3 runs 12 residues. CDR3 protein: CASSDPPFEQYF. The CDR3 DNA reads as TGTGCCAGCAGTGACCCTCCCTTCGAGCAGTACTTC.

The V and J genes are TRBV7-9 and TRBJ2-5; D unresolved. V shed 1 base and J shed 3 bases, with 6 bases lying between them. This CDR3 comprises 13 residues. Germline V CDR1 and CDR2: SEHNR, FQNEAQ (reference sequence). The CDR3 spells CASSLVGEETQYF. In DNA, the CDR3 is TGTGCCAGCAGCTTAGTTGGGGAAGAGACCCAGTACTTC.

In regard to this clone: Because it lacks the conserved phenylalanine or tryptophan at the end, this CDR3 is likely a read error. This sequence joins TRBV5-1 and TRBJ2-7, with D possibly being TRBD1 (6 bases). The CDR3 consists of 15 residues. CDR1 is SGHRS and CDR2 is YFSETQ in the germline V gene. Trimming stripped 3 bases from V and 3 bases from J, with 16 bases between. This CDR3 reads CASSSGQSLIYEQYL. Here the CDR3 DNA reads TGCGCCAGCAGCTCCGGACAGTCCCTGATCTACGAGCAGTACCTC.

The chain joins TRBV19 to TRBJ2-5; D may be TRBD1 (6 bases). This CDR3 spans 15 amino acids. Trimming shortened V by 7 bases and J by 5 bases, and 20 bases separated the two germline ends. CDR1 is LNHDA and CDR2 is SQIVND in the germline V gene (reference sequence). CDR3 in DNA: TGTGCCAGTACCGGGACATCTCTCGGTTCTGAGACCCAGTACTTC. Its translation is CASTGTSLGSETQYF. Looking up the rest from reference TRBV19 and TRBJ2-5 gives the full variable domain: DGGITQSPKYLFRKEGQNVTLSCEQNLNHDAMYWYRQDPGQGLRLIYYSQIVNDFQKGDIAEGYSVSREKKESFPLTVTSAQKNPTAFYLCASTGTSLGSETQYFGPGTRLLVL.

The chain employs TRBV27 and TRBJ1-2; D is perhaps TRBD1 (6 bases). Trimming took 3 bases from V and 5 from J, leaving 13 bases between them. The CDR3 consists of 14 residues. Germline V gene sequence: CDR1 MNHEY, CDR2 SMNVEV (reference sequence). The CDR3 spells CASSFTDRKYGYTF. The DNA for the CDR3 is TGTGCCAGCAGTTTCACCGACAGGAAATATGGCTACACCTTC.

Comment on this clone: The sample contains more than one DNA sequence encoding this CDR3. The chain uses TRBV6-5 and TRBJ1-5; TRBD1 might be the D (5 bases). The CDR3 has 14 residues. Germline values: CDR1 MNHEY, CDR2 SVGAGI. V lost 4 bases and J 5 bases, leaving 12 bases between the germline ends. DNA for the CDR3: TGTGCCAGCAGTTGGGACGTAGTCGATCAGCCCCAGCATTTT. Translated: CASSWDVVDQPQHF.

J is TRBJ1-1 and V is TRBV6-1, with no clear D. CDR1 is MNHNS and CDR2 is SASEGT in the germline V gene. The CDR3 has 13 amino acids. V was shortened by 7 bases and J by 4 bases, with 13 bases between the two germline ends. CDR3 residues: CASIRGSVTEAFF. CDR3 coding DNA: TGTGCCAGCATCCGGGGATCGGTCACTGAAGCTTTCTTT.

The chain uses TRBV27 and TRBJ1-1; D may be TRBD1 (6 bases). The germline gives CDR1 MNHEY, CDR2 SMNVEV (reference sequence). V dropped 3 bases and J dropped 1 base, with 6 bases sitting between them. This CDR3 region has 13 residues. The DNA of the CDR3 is TGTGCCAGCAGTTTGGACAGGAACACTGAAGCTTTCTTT. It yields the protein CASSLDRNTEAFF.

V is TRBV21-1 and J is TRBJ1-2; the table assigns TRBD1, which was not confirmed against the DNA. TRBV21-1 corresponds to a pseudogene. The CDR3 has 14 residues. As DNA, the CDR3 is TGTGCCAGCAGCAACCCTACAATTGACAGTAGCTACACCTTC. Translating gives CASSNPTIDSSYTF.

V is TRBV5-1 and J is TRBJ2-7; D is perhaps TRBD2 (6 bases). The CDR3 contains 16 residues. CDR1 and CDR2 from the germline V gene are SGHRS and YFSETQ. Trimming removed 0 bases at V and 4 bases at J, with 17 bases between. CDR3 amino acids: CASSLGATSSRYEQYF. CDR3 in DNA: TGCGCCAGCAGCTTGGGTGCGACTAGTTCTCGGTACGAGCAGTACTTC.

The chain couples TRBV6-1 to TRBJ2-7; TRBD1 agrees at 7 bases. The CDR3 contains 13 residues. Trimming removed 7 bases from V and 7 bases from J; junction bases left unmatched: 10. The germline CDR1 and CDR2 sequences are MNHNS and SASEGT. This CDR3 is CASTGQVNWEQYF. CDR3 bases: TGTGCCAGCACAGGACAGGTTAACTGGGAGCAGTACTTC.

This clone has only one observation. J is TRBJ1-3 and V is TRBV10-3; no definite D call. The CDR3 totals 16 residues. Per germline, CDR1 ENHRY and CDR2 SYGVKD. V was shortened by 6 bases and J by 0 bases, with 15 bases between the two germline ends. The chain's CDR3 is CAIRGSLAPSGNTIYF. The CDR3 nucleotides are TGTGCCATCAGAGGCAGCTTGGCCCCCTCTGGAAACACCATATATTTT.

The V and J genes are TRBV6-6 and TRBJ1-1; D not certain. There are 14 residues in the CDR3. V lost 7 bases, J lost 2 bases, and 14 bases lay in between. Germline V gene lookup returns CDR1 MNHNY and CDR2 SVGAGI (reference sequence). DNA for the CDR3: TGTGCCAGCATTACGGGTCCTTCTAACACTGAAGCTTTCTTT. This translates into CASITGPSNTEAFF.

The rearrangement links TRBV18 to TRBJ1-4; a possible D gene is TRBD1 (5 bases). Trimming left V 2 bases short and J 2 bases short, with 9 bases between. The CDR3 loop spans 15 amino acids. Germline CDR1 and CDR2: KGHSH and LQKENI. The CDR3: CASSPGDVTNEKLFF. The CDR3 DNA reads TGTGCCAGCTCACCAGGGGACGTGACTAATGAAAAACTGTTTTTT. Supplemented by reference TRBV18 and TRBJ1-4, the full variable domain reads NAGVMQNPRHLVRRRGQEARLRCSPMKGHSHVYWYRQLPEEGLKFMVYLQKENIIDESGMPKERFSAEFPKEGPSILRIQQVVRGDSAAYFCASSPGDVTNEKLFFGSGTQLSVL.

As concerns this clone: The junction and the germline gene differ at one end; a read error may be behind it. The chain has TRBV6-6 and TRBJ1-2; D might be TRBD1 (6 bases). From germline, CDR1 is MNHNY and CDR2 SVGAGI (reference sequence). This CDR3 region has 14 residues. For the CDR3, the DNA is TGTGTCAGCAGTTACTCGCGGGGGCTGGATGGCTACACCTTC. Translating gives CVSSYSRGLDGYTF.

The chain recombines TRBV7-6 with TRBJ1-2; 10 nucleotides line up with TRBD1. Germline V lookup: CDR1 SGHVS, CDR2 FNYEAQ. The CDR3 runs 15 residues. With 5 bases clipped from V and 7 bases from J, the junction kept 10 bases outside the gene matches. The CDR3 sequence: CASSKTGGVVTGYTF. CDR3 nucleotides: TGTGCCAGCAGCAAGACAGGGGGCGTTGTGACTGGCTACACCTTC.

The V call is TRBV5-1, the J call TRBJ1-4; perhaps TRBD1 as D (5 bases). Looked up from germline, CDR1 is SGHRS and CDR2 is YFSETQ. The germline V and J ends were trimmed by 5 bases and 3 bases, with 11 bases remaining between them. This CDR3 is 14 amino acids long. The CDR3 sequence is CASRPGHPNEKLFF. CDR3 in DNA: TGCGCCAGCAGGCCCGGACACCCTAATGAAAAACTGTTTTTT.

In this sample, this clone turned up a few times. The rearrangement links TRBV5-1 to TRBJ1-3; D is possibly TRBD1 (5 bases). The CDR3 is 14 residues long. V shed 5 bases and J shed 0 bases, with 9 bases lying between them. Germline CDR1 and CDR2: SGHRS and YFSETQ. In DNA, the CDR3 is TGCGCCAGCAGTGAGGGGAACTCTGGAAACACCATATATTTT. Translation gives CASSEGNSGNTIYF.

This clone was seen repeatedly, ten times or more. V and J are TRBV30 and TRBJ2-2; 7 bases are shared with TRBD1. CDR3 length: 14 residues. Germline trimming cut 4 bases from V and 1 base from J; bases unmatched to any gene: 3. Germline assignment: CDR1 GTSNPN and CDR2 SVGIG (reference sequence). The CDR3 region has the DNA TGTGCCTGGAAACGACAGGGGAACACCGGGGAGCTGTTTTTT. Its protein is CAWKRQGNTGELFF.

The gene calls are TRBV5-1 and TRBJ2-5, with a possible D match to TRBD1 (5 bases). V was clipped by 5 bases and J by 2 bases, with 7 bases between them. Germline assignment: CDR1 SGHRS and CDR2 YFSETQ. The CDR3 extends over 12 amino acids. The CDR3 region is CASRTGQETQYF. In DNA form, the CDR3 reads TGCGCCAGCAGAACAGGTCAAGAGACCCAGTACTTC.